This TCR beta chain was sequenced for a study of identical twins. The CDR3 spans 14 residues. Trimming cost V 6 bases and J 5 bases, with 16 bases left between them. A universal primer site was created by template switching, with the cDNA bearing unique molecular identifiers. TCRdb re-derived calls from the 5' RACE reads in MiXCR, one entry per CDR3 protein. The profile shows 450,000 to 600,000 distinct CDR3 sequences, 20% to 25% of them singletons. The same sample was also used in a study of yellow fever vaccine responses in identical twins.

The clonotype was recovered from a woman aged 18-29 years in good health. This chain links TRBV12-3 or TRBV12-4 with TRBJ2-5, with a tentative D call TRBD2 (6 bases). The sample comprised CD4+ T cells sorted from blood. The CDR3 nucleotides read TGTGCCAGCAGCCCAGGGCGGGGTTGGGAGACCCAGTACTTC. Protein product: CASSPGRGWETQYF.